This T cell receptor (beta chain) was captured by sequencing in a study of T cell responses to AZD1222 COVID-19 vaccine (dated by TCRdb to the early 2020s). Concerning the study at large: A total of around 240 trial participants underwent TCR sequencing, of whom about 210 received two doses of AZD1222 and 26 received two doses of the MenACWY control vaccine. Trial participants were enrolled by age into 18-55, 56-69 and 70-plus year subgroups, with roughly 160, 29 and 62 TCR-sequenced participants respectively. General conclusions and limits of the study: Conclusions about previously exposed vaccinees were limited because only six or seven AZD1222 recipients were SARS-CoV-2 seropositive at baseline. In the small 56-69-year group, the increase in depth fell short of significance, most likely because of low power. Nearly half of unique spike-specific TCRs reportedly recognized epitopes outside regions mutated in the B.1.351 and B.1.1.7 variants. Most participants were white British and females outnumbered males, and the authors suggested that clonal diversity may have been underestimated. Because no samples from the day 14 peak response were available, repertoires could be characterized only after the peak T cell response. After two AZD1222 doses, both the breadth and the depth of spike-specific TCRs were significantly higher than at day 0 and than in MenACWY recipients. The vaccine-associated CD4 TCRs covered the entire spike protein, and the dominant responses fell in regions 160-218 and 743-854.

Comment on this clone: What this receptor recognizes is not known. No qualities accompany the bases; no much larger clone lies one base away.

In the paper's terms, the time point label means: about 28 days (+/-7) after the second vaccine dose. AZD1222 recipients given second doses at about 4 weeks or at about 12 weeks were pooled, since spike-specific TCR depth and breadth were not found to differ between the two schedules. Vaccinee samples came from UK trials COV001 and COV002, including a single-blind randomized controlled phase 2/3 trial of AZD1222 (ChAdOx1 nCoV-19) in healthy adults. For TCRbeta chain sequencing, PBMC samples from trial participants were taken at day 0 and at day 28 after the second dose. From the cysteine through the phenylalanine, the CDR3 covers 15 amino acids. The only DNA kept is the CDR3, 45 bases in frame from the first base. The junction carries 12 bases between V and J, which are trimmed by 0 bases and 9 bases respectively. CDR1 LGHDT and CDR2 YNNKEL were looked up in the germline V gene (reference sequence).

The CDR3 regions of human TCRbeta chains were subjected to immunosequencing. In the source study's methods: TCRs in the repertoires were matched against a reference library of SARS-CoV-2-specific TCRs that had been generated with the MIRA antigen-specificity platform. Breadth was defined as the fraction of unique TCRs that were SARS-CoV-2-associated, and depth was defined as the fraction of total T cells that were SARS-CoV-2-associated. Using the MIRA data, each spike-specific TCR was assigned both to the spike region to which the TCR was reactive and to a CD4 or CD8 class. Log10-transformed breadth and depth values were compared by one-way ANOVA with Sidak's multiple comparisons tests. TCRdb carries this immuneACCESS record with in-frame sequences only. Its versions omit some clonotypes, under half of them owing to an unresolved V gene in the studies checked, with the rest unexplained. Clone size and V and J calls were adopted from that table, with D and trimming inferred from the DNA. The sample records 140,000 to 150,000 clones, 92% of which are singletons. Together, the top ten hold 4% of the sample.

This specimen consisted of peripheral blood, obtained 28 days after the second AZD1222 dose. In this chain, TRBV3-1 (or the pseudogene TRBV3-2) is recombined with TRBJ1-6, with an unclear D gene assignment. The TCR sequence derives from an adult who received the AZD1222 COVID-19 vaccine. The DNA is as follows: TGTGCCAGCAGCCAAGATGGACTGATCGTTTCACCCCTCCACTTT. Its protein product is CASSQDGLIVSPLHF.